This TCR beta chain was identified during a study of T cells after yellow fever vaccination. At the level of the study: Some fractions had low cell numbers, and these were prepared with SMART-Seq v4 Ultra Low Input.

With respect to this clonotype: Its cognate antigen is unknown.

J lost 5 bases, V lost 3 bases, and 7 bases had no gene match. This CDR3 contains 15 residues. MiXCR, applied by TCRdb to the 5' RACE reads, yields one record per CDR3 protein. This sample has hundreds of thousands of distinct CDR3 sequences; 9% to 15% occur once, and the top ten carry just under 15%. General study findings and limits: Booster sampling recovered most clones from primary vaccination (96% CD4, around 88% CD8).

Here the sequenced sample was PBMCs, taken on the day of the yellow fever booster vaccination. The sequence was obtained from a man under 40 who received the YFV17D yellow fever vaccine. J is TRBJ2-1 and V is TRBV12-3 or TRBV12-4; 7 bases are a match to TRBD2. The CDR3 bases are TGTGCCAGCAGTTTCCGCGGGAGATTCGACAATGAGCAGTTCTTC. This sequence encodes CASSFRGRFDNEQFF.